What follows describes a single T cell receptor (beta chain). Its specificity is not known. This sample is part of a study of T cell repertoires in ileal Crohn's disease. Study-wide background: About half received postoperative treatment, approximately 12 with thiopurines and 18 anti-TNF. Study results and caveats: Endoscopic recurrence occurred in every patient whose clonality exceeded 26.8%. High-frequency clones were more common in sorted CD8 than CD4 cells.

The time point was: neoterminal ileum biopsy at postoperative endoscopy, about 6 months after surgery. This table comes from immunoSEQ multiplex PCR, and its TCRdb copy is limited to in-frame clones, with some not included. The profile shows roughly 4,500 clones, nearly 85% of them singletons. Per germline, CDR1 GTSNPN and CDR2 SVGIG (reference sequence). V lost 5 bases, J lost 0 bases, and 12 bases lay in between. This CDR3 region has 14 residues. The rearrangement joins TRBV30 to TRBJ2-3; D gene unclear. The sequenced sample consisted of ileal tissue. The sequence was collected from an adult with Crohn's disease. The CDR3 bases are TGTGCCTGGGAACTCTTCACTAGCACAGATACGCAGTATTTT. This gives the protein CAWELFTSTDTQYF.